Detailed here is one T cell receptor (beta chain). CDR3 length equals 15 residues. Germline CDR1 and CDR2: LNHNV and YYDKDF (reference sequence). Trimming left V 3 bases short and J 2 bases short, with 10 bases between. This sample stems from a study of blood T cell repertoires in COVID-19. Study-level background: The United States, Italy and Spain supplied acute and convalescent COVID-19 samples.

How the authors handled the data: Reference gene primers were amplified, and this amplification served to estimate nucleated cell counts. TCRdb's table, derived via immunoSEQ multiplex PCR, lists solely in-frame clones and lacks some. V and J calls and clone size are as listed in that table; D and trimming were resolved from the DNA. The data contain 430,000 or so clones, 70% to 90% of them seen just once; the ten biggest clones take up more than 0.7%. Seattle-derived patients entered the study during active infection and were followed longitudinally. Sequenced input: peripheral blood. The receptor was isolated from a man between 18 and 35 years old with COVID-19, enrolled during active disease. This sequence joins TRBV15 and TRBJ2-2; possibly TRBD1 for D (6 bases). In nucleotides, the CDR3 is TGTGCCACCAGCAGCGGGACACTTAACACCGGGGAGCTGTTTTTT. Encoded protein: CATSSGTLNTGELFF.